This T cell receptor beta chain was recorded in a study of human T cells and chemical hapten exposure. Study at large: The use of 2% DPC on about 2 cm by about 2 cm of upper inner arm skin constituted sensitization. Study outcomes and limitations: Expanded TCRs clustered into significantly more large CDR3 similarity groups than controls, the analysis revealed.

TCRdb re-analysed the RACE reads in MiXCR, keeping a single row per CDR3 protein. Here the sample spans some 36,000 distinct CDR3 sequences, over 9% being singletons. About this clonotype itself: Its target is unknown.

Time point of the sample: pre-sensitization, week 0. Treatment given: therapeutic diphenylcyclopropenone sensitization with weekly scalp DPC. Unfractionated whole blood yielded total RNA. The CDR3 length is 14 residues. The V and J ends lost 5 bases and 0 bases, in that order; junction bases with no gene match: 6. Germline lookup yields CDR1 SQVTM and CDR2 ANQGSEA. Sequencing used whole blood, obtained in connection with sensitization to the hapten diphenylcyclopropenone (DPC). The gene calls are TRBV29-1 and TRBJ1-1; 7 bases line up with TRBD1. This receptor was taken from a man between 50 and 59 years old with alopecia areata. Some clones in this sample may be carry-over from other donors' samples. The CDR3 protein is CSVTGQAMNTEAFF. In DNA form, the CDR3 reads TGCAGCGTTACTGGACAGGCCATGAACACTGAAGCTTTCTTT.